A selection of T cell receptor beta chains follows, all from one sample in a study of cytomegalovirus exposure and HLA in healthy donors. Generated by immunoSEQ multiplex PCR, the TCRdb table keeps only in-frame clones and is missing some. This sample's clone table lists about 130,000 clones. The specimen sequenced was PBMCs. Receptors originate from a man younger than 35 in good health and CMV-seronegative. CDR3s include the opening cysteine and the closing phenylalanine or tryptophan. Fields, in order: D gene, V gene, J gene, CDR3 protein, CDR3 DNA. A D gene is named only where the DNA matches it firmly.

-	TRBV14	TRBJ2-7	CASSRLEGYEQYF	TGTGCCAGCAGCCGTCTCGAGGGCTACGAGCAGTACTTC
-	TRBV5-4	TRBJ2-7	CASSFVRADEQYF	TGTGCCAGCAGCTTTGTCAGGGCGGACGAGCAGTACTTC
TRBD1	TRBV7-3	TRBJ1-2	CASSLGGQGARGYTF	TGTGCCAGCAGCTTAGGGGGACAGGGGGCGCGAGGCTACACCTTC
TRBD2	TRBV7-2	TRBJ2-7	CASSPTSGANEQYF	TGTGCCAGCAGCCCGACTAGCGGGGCGAACGAGCAGTACTTC
-	TRBV18	TRBJ1-3	CASSKSQGGRSGNTIYF	TGTGCCAGCTCAAAGTCCCAAGGAGGGCGCTCTGGAAACACCATATATTTT
-	TRBV6-5	TRBJ1-1	CASTLRLNTEAFF	TGTGCCAGCACTCTCCGACTAAACACTGAAGCTTTCTTT
TRBD1	TRBV29-1	TRBJ2-5	CSVGQTQETQYF	TGCAGCGTGGGACAGACACAAGAGACCCAGTACTTC
TRBD1	TRBV5-1	TRBJ2-3	CASSSIQGALADTQYF	TGCGCCAGCAGCTCTATACAGGGGGCGTTGGCAGATACGCAGTATTTT
-	TRBV2	TRBJ2-7	CASGSLGSINDEQYF	TGTGCCAGCGGAAGTCTAGGCTCAATCAACGACGAGCAGTACTTC
TRBD2	TRBV5-6	TRBJ2-1	CASSFGTSGGVGIF	TGTGCCAGCAGCTTCGGGACTAGCGGGGGCGTCGGTATCTTC
-	TRBV6-5	TRBJ2-3	CASSLGLPSTDTQYF	TGTGCCAGCTCCCTTGGACTTCCAAGCACAGATACGCAGTATTTT
TRBD2	TRBV10-3	TRBJ2-1	CAIMEREANEQFF	TGTGCCATCATGGAGCGGGAGGCTAATGAGCAGTTCTTC
TRBD1	TRBV7-9	TRBJ2-6	CASSRSISDRGTGANVLTF	TGTGCCAGCAGCCGTAGTATATCGGACAGGGGGACTGGGGCCAACGTCCTGACTTTC